Presented here are 21 T cell receptor beta chains from one specimen sequenced in a study of early T cells in non-severe SARS-CoV-2 infection. TCRdb re-called the 5' RACE reads with MiXCR, one entry per CDR3 protein. The data contain tens of thousands of distinct CDR3 sequences, roughly a tenth of them singletons. The sequenced sample consisted of whole blood. The receptors come from an adult who was a healthcare worker with PCR-confirmed SARS-CoV-2 infection or an uninfected control (not recorded which).

This clonotype was observed many times. The chain couples TRBV20-1 to TRBJ2-1, with 7 bases lining up with TRBD2. The V gene's germline CDR1 is DFQATT and CDR2 SNEGSKA (reference sequence). The V and J ends lost 2 bases and 3 bases, in that order; junction bases with no gene match: 7. This CDR3 spans 15 amino acids. CDR3 nucleotide sequence: TGCAGTGCTAGATCTCTAGCGGATCTCTACAATGAGCAGTTCTTC. This gives the protein CSARSLADLYNEQFF.

This clonotype occurred many times. The rearrangement joins TRBV2 to TRBJ1-5; 12 positions agree with TRBD1. The CDR3 extends over 16 amino acids. CDR1 is SNHLY and CDR2 is FYNNEI in the germline V gene. V was clipped by 7 bases and J by 6 bases; unmatched bases: 10. The CDR3 here is CASTGTGGALGQPQHF. CDR3 DNA sequence: TGTGCCAGCACCGGGACAGGGGGCGCTTTGGGTCAGCCCCAGCATTTT.

This clonotype was seen repeatedly, ten times or more. This rearrangement joins TRBV7-2 to TRBJ2-7; 7 bases fit TRBD1. There are 16 residues in the CDR3. Per germline, CDR1 SGHTA and CDR2 FQGNSA. The junction had 8 bases not matched to a gene; V was cut back by 0 bases and J by 3 bases. CDR3 protein: CASSLAGTVRRYEQYF. In DNA form, the CDR3 reads TGTGCCAGCAGCTTAGCGGGGACAGTTCGTCGCTACGAGCAGTACTTC.

The rearrangement uses TRBV3-1 and TRBJ1-6; 7 nucleotides match TRBD1. V was pared by 7 bases and J by 9 bases, with 18 bases of the junction left unmatched. This CDR3 has 17 amino acids. Germline V gene data show CDR1 as LGHDT and CDR2 as YNNKEL (reference sequence). The CDR3 here is CASTRIRQGSSSSPLHF. CDR3 sequence (DNA): TGTGCCAGCACCAGAATACGACAGGGTTCATCCAGTTCACCCCTCCACTTT.

Ten or more counts support this clonotype. The gene calls are TRBV13 and TRBJ2-7; D uncertain. CDR3 size: 14 residues. Trimming shortened V by 4 bases and J by 0 bases, and 10 bases separated the two germline ends. Germline values: CDR1 PRHDT, CDR2 FYEKMQ (reference sequence). In DNA form, the CDR3 reads TGTGCCAGCAGCTCGGGCTTTAGCTCCTACGAGCAGTACTTC. It translates to CASSSGFSSYEQYF.

A few counts support this clonotype. The chain combines TRBV7-8 with TRBJ2-7, with 12 bases matching TRBD2. The CDR3 totals 14 residues. V gave up 5 bases and J gave up 5 bases; unmatched junction bases: 4. From germline, CDR1 is SGHVS and CDR2 FQNEAQ. This chain's CDR3 is CASSVGLAGNEQYF. DNA for the CDR3: TGTGCCAGCAGCGTTGGACTAGCGGGAAACGAGCAGTACTTC.

This clonotype has only a few counts. This rearrangement joins TRBV7-2 to TRBJ2-7, with TRBD2 matching 14 bases. Losses at the gene ends were 5 bases for V and 4 bases for J; bases not matched to a gene: 4. The germline V gene encodes CDR1 SGHTA and CDR2 FQGNSA. This CDR3 is built from 15 residues. CDR3 amino acids: CASSPGLAGVYEQYF. The CDR3 nucleotides are TGTGCCAGCAGCCCGGGACTAGCGGGAGTATACGAGCAGTACTTC.

This clonotype was observed many times. The chain combines TRBV27 with TRBJ1-3; tentatively, D is TRBD1 (6 bases). The CDR3 is 15 amino acids. The germline gives CDR1 MNHEY, CDR2 SMNVEV (reference sequence). The V end was cut by 3 bases, the J end by 2 bases, with 11 bases between. The CDR3 is CASSFLQGPGNTIYF. CDR3 DNA sequence: TGTGCCAGCAGTTTTCTACAGGGACCTGGAAACACCATATATTTT.

The table lists this clonotype with many counts. This sequence joins TRBV18 and TRBJ1-1; D is possibly TRBD1 (6 bases). The germline CDR1 and CDR2 sequences are KGHSH and LQKENI. CDR3 length equals 13 residues. Trimming stripped 3 bases from V and 7 bases from J, with 12 bases between. The CDR3 is CASSPGQTFEAFF. CDR3 DNA: TGTGCCAGCTCACCCGGACAGACTTTTGAAGCTTTCTTT.

At least ten counts were recorded for this clonotype. This chain connects TRBV27 to TRBJ1-2, with 7 nucleotides matching TRBD1. The CDR3 covers 12 residues. In germline, CDR1 is MNHEY, CDR2 SMNVEV (reference sequence). The V segment lost 4 bases and the J segment 4 bases; nucleotides outside the gene matches: 0. The CDR3 sequence: CASSSGGYGYTF. In DNA form, the CDR3 reads TGTGCCAGCAGTTCAGGGGGCTATGGCTACACCTTC.

This clonotype appeared many times. V is TRBV18 and J is TRBJ2-7; D not resolved. Germline V CDR1 and CDR2: KGHSH, LQKENI. The CDR3 consists of 12 residues. The V end lost 4 bases, the J end lost 1 base, and 5 bases lay between the germline ends. DNA for the CDR3: TGTGCCAGCTCACAGATATCCTACGAGCAGTACTTC. It is translated as CASSQISYEQYF. Variable domain in full (rest from reference TRBV18 and TRBJ2-7): NAGVMQNPRHLVRRRGQEARLRCSPMKGHSHVYWYRQLPEEGLKFMVYLQKENIIDESGMPKERFSAEFPKEGPSILRIQQVVRGDSAAYFCASSQISYEQYFGPGTRLTVT.

This clonotype was counted many times. The CDR3 DNA sequence: TGTGCCAGCAGCGAAACAAATTCACCCCTCCACTTT. Its protein product is CASSETNSPLHF. The chain joins TRBV7-9 to TRBJ1-6, with unresolved D. Germline CDR1 SEHNR, CDR2 FQNEAQ (reference sequence). Trimming removed 5 bases from V and 7 bases from J, with 6 bases in between. This CDR3 is 12 amino acids long.

This clonotype was seen at least ten times. V is TRBV9 and J is TRBJ2-5, with TRBD2 identical over 11 bases. CDR1 is SGDLS and CDR2 is YYNGEE in the germline V gene. This CDR3 is 14 amino acids long. V lost 3 bases and J lost 4; bases outside the gene matches: 2. CDR3 loop: CASSAGLAVETQYF. CDR3 in DNA: TGTGCCAGCAGCGCGGGACTAGCGGTAGAGACCCAGTACTTC.

Ten or more counts support this clonotype. This chain joins TRBV6-5 and TRBJ1-4; no reliable D call. This CDR3 region has 13 residues. CDR1 and CDR2 from the germline V gene are MNHEY and SVGAGI. V dropped 6 bases and J dropped 8 bases, with 13 bases sitting between them. The CDR3 loop reads CASSRKREEKLFF. In DNA, the CDR3 is TGTGCCAGCAGCCGTAAACGGGAGGAAAAACTGTTTTTT.

The chain carries TRBV29-1 and TRBJ2-1; 8 nucleotides agree with TRBD2. Trimming removed 7 bases from V and 1 base from J; junction bases left unmatched: 6. This CDR3 is 14 amino acids long. The germline gives CDR1 SQVTM, CDR2 ANQGSEA. The CDR3 reads CSGLAGGSYNEQFF. CDR3 coding DNA: TGCAGCGGACTGGCGGGAGGATCCTACAATGAGCAGTTCTTC.

This clonotype has at least ten counts. The chain couples TRBV20-1 to TRBJ1-5; D ambiguous. This CDR3 contains 13 residues. V shed 1 base and J shed 1 base, with 5 bases lying between them. CDR1 and CDR2 from the germline V gene are DFQATT and SNEGSKA (reference sequence). The CDR3 protein is CSARVQSNQPQHF. The CDR3 DNA reads as TGCAGTGCTAGAGTACAAAGCAATCAGCCCCAGCATTTT.

As concerns this clonotype: This could be a read error, since a much larger clone is one nucleotide away. The CDR3 DNA sequence: TGCAATGCTAGAGCAGGGGGATCTTTCTACGAGCAGTACTTC. It yields the protein CNARAGGSFYEQYF. This chain uses TRBV20-1 with TRBJ2-7; TRBD1 matches 7 bases. The germline CDR1 and CDR2 sequences are DFQATT and SNEGSKA (reference sequence). CDR3 length: 14 amino acids.

The sample holds many counts of this clonotype. V is TRBV7-8 and J is TRBJ2-7; TRBD2 agrees at 10 bases. CDR1 and CDR2 (germline): SGHVS, FQNEAQ. Trimming cost V 5 bases and J 1 base; bases outside gene matches: 14. This CDR3 spans 18 amino acids. CDR3 nucleotide sequence: TGTGCCAGCAGCCTCCACCGGGCTAGCGGGAGTACGTCCTACGAGCAGTACTTC. Translated, it gives CASSLHRASGSTSYEQYF.

Ten or more counts support this clonotype. The gene calls are TRBV9 and TRBJ2-3; D may be TRBD1 (5 bases). Germline CDR1 SGDLS, CDR2 YYNGEE. The ends were cut back, 0 bases at V and 1 base at J, with 15 bases in the middle. The CDR3 is 17 residues long. This chain's CDR3 is CASSVELQGPRTDTQYF. The CDR3 nucleotides read TGTGCCAGCAGCGTAGAATTGCAGGGTCCCCGCACAGATACGCAGTATTTT.

This clonotype was counted a few times. A junction end diverges from the germline sequence, so it may reflect a read error. The chain links TRBV7-2 to TRBJ2-1; D may be TRBD1 or TRBD2 (5 bases each). There are 16 residues in the CDR3. Germline-derived CDR1 and CDR2 are SGHTA and FQGNSA. DNA of the CDR3: TGTGCCGGCAGAAACCTCCTGGGGGACCTCTACAATGAGCAGTTCTTC. This codes for CAGRNLLGDLYNEQFF. The full variable domain, in which reference TRBV7-2 and TRBJ2-1 provide the parts outside the CDR3, is GAGVSQSPSNKVTEKGKDVELRCDPISGHTALYWYRQSLGQGLEFLIYFQGNSAPDKSGLPSDRFSAERTGGSVSTLTIQRTQQEDSAVYLCAGRNLLGDLYNEQFFGPGTRLTVL.

The chain carries TRBV12-3 or TRBV12-4 and TRBJ2-5; 11 bases agree with TRBD2. The CDR3 has 14 residues. Losses at the gene ends were 6 bases for V and 8 bases for J; bases not matched to a gene: 8. CDR3 sequence reads: CASSLAGGPGTQYF. The CDR3 DNA reads TGTGCCAGCAGCCTAGCGGGAGGCCCTGGCACCCAGTACTTC.